This paragraph covers one TCR beta chain sequence. This record belongs to a study of blood T cell repertoires in COVID-19. In the study overall: Samples came from the United States, Italy and Spain, spanning acute and convalescent COVID-19. T cells, B-cell-depleted T cells, or PBMCs provided the cDNA or gDNA that served as material.

Per the original data handling: Quantification of nucleated cells was approximated via reference gene primer amplification. TCRdb's copy holds only in-frame clones and misses some; the assay was immunoSEQ multiplex PCR. That table gives V, J and clone size, and the DNA gave D and trimming. The table records approximately 400,000 clones, 89% of them present only once. The CDR3 is 17 residues long. Trimming cost V 4 bases and J 0 bases, with 16 bases left between them. CDR1 and CDR2 (germline): SGHTS, YDEGEE. The sequence was collected from a man aged 35 to 55 with acute or convalescent COVID-19. The specimen was peripheral blood. The rearrangement joins TRBV5-8 to TRBJ1-4; D is uncertain. CDR3 nucleotide sequence: TGTGCCAGCAGCCCACGGACCAGGACTACAACTAATGAAAAACTGTTTTTT. This codes for CASSPRTRTTTNEKLFF.